The clone carrying this T cell receptor (beta chain) was counted once. Germline V gives CDR1 SQVTM, CDR2 ANQGSEA. Trimming removed 6 bases from V and 2 bases from J, with 13 bases in between. The CDR3 length is 14 residues. Original analysis: For nucleated cells, counts were estimated from reference gene primer amplification. Generated by immunoSEQ multiplex PCR, the TCRdb table keeps only in-frame clones and is missing some. V and J calls and clone size are copied from that table; D and trimming were computed from the DNA. This sample has 250,000 to 350,000 clones, with roughly 82% found just once. The sample originates from a study of blood T cell repertoires in COVID-19. In the study overall: Sites across the United States, Italy and Spain contributed samples from acute and convalescent COVID-19. PBMCs, B-cell-depleted T cells, or T cells were the source of the cDNA or gDNA that made up the material.

The clonotype originates from a woman between 45 and 65 years old with acute or convalescent COVID-19. The sample was peripheral blood. V is TRBV29-1 and J is TRBJ2-2; TRBD1 is a possible D gene (5 bases). The CDR3 DNA follows: TGCAGCGTCCCTGACAGCGAAAACACCGGGGAGCTGTTTTTT. Protein sequence: CSVPDSENTGELFF.